The 20 T cell receptor beta chains below come from one sample, sequenced in a study of cytomegalovirus exposure and HLA in healthy donors. Both 60 Vbeta primers and 13 Jbeta primers went into the PCR. The table came from immunoSEQ multiplex PCR; TCRdb's copy has only in-frame clones and leaves some out. The sample holds around 70,000 clones, 74% seen once. The sequenced sample consisted of PBMCs. The receptors originated from a human donor in good health.

The chain combines TRBV9 with TRBJ1-2; TRBD1 might be the D (6 bases). V lost 4 bases to trimming and J lost 7 bases, with 20 bases between them. CDR3 length: 15 residues. Germline values: CDR1 SGDLS, CDR2 YYNGEE. CDR3 in DNA: TGTGCCAGCAGCCCCGGGGGGCCGGGGGAGGGTGGCTACACCTTC. It yields the protein CASSPGGPGEGGYTF.

This chain connects TRBV6-6 to TRBJ2-3; weak D call: TRBD1 (6 bases). V lost 11 bases and J lost 3, with 15 bases in between. CDR1 MNHNY and CDR2 SVGAGI come from the germline V gene (reference sequence). CDR3 size: 13 residues. The DNA for the CDR3 is TGTGCCGGCCGGGACATAGGAACAGATACGCAGTATTTT. Its translation: CAGRDIGTDTQYF.

The CDR3 coding sequence is TGTGCCAGCAGTTACTCGCCCGGACAGGTTGAAAAACTGTTTTTT. This codes for CASSYSPGQVEKLFF. The chain has TRBV6-5 and TRBJ1-4; the match to TRBD1 covers 7 bases. The junction had 5 bases not matched to a gene; V was cut back by 0 bases and J by 7 bases. The CDR3 is 15 amino acids. The germline CDR1 and CDR2 sequences are MNHEY and SVGAGI.

This clone appeared a single time. One junction end does not reproduce the germline sequence, and a read error may be involved. The chain couples TRBV7-9 to TRBJ1-1; 7 bases agree with TRBD1. CDR3 length: 12 amino acids. Germline V CDR1 and CDR2: SEHNR, FQNEAQ (reference sequence). The CDR3 sequence is CSSSSGGTEAFF. The CDR3 nucleotides are TGTTCCAGCAGCTCAGGGGGCACTGAAGCTTTCTTT.

This clone was counted a single time. This chain connects TRBV27 to TRBJ1-2, with a tentative D call TRBD1 (5 bases). This CDR3 contains 13 residues. Trimming took off 5 bases at V and 2 bases at J, with 9 bases between the two ends. CDR1 MNHEY and CDR2 SMNVEV come from the germline V gene (reference sequence). In DNA, the CDR3 is TGTGCCAGCAGTCGATCAGGGAACTATGGCTACACCTTC. Encoded protein: CASSRSGNYGYTF.

This clone was detected a few times. The rearrangement links TRBV4-1 to TRBJ1-2, with TRBD1 matching over 7 bases. Trimming at V came to 3 bases and at J to 2 bases, leaving 3 bases not matched to a gene. This CDR3 comprises 14 residues. The germline V gene has CDR1 MGHRA and CDR2 YSYEKL. DNA of the CDR3: TGCGCCAGCAGCCAGTCACAGGGGAACTATGGCTACACCTTC. It yields the protein CASSQSQGNYGYTF.

The chain recombines TRBV11-3 with TRBJ2-2; D may be TRBD2 (6 bases). Germline V gene sequence: CDR1 SGHNT, CDR2 YENEEA. CDR3 length: 15 residues. Trimming took 11 bases from V and 0 from J, leaving 16 bases between them. This chain's CDR3 is CAGSPGLTNTGELFF. CDR3 DNA: TGTGCCGGATCCCCGGGACTCACGAACACCGGGGAGCTGTTTTTT.

Here the CDR3 reads CASSLVGAGMSPRGYTF. Here the CDR3 DNA reads TGCGCCAGCAGCTTGGTTGGGGCAGGGATGAGCCCCCGAGGCTACACCTTC. The chain carries TRBV5-1 and TRBJ1-2; D perhaps matches TRBD1 (5 bases). Deletions cut 0 bases from V and 8 bases from J, with 23 bases between. Per the germline V gene, CDR1 is SGHRS and CDR2 is YFSETQ. This CDR3 contains 17 residues.

This chain links TRBV29-1 with TRBJ2-7, with 8 bases matching TRBD2. The CDR3 consists of 13 residues. Germline CDR1 reads SQVTM; CDR2 reads ANQGSEA. Trimming cost V 1 base and J 4 bases; bases outside gene matches: 3. The CDR3 bases are TGCAGCGTTGAAGTAACTAGCGGTTACGAGCAGTACTTC. It encodes CSVEVTSGYEQYF.

This chain uses TRBV15 with TRBJ2-1, with 8 bases matching TRBD1. The V gene end was trimmed by 4 bases and the J gene end by 4 bases; junction bases not matched to a gene: 15. The CDR3 has 18 residues. Germline assignment: CDR1 LNHNV and CDR2 YYDKDF (reference sequence). As DNA, the CDR3 is TGTGCCACCAGCACCGACCCTTACCGGGACAGGAAATACAATGAGCAGTTCTTC. Amino acid sequence: CATSTDPYRDRKYNEQFF.

The chain combines TRBV7-3 with TRBJ2-7; 11 bases match TRBD2. The CDR3 has 17 residues. The V gene's germline CDR1 is SGHTA and CDR2 FQGTGA. Trimming at V came to 4 bases and at J to 0 bases, leaving 8 bases not matched to a gene. The CDR3, as DNA: TGTGCCAGCAGCTCCTCTCGACTAGCGGGGATCTCCTACGAGCAGTACTTC. Protein sequence: CASSSSRLAGISYEQYF.

The V call is TRBV28, the J call TRBJ2-5; D is uncertain. The germline gives CDR1 MDHEN, CDR2 SYDVKM. Trimming shortened V by 5 bases and J by 3 bases, and 10 bases separated the two germline ends. CDR3 length: 13 amino acids. DNA for the CDR3: TGTGCCAGCAGTGAACCATCGGAAGAGACCCAGTACTTC. Translation: CASSEPSEETQYF.

This clone was seen more than once but under ten times. This chain joins TRBV7-2 and TRBJ2-2, with D maybe TRBD1 (6 bases). The germline V gene has CDR1 SGHTA and CDR2 FQGNSA. Trimming left V 4 bases short and J 4 bases short, with 10 bases between. This CDR3 comprises 14 residues. The DNA for the CDR3 is TGTGCCAGCAGCTACGGACAGAGCACCGGGGAGCTGTTTTTT. Translated: CASSYGQSTGELFF. Based on the CDR3 plus reference TRBV7-2 and TRBJ2-2, the full variable domain is GAGVSQSPSNKVTEKGKDVELRCDPISGHTALYWYRQSLGQGLEFLIYFQGNSAPDKSGLPSDRFSAERTGGSVSTLTIQRTQQEDSAVYLCASSYGQSTGELFFGEGSRLTVL.

This chain uses TRBV5-1 with TRBJ2-5; 8 nucleotides align to TRBD2. CDR3 length: 15 residues. In germline, CDR1 is SGHRS, CDR2 YFSETQ. Losses at the gene ends were 2 bases for V and 5 bases for J; bases not matched to a gene: 8. CDR3 region: CASSFTKRESETQYF. The DNA of the CDR3 is TGCGCCAGCAGCTTTACGAAGCGGGAGTCGGAGACCCAGTACTTC.

The rearrangement joins TRBV7-8 to TRBJ2-7; 9 bases agree with TRBD1. Germline-derived CDR1 and CDR2 are SGHVS and FQNEAQ. Trimming removed 6 bases from V and 5 bases from J; junction bases left unmatched: 11. CDR3 size: 15 residues. CDR3 sequence reads: CASSHIRQGGNEQYF. The CDR3 region has the DNA TGTGCCAGCAGTCATATTCGACAGGGGGGCAACGAGCAGTACTTC.

The rearrangement joins TRBV11-2 to TRBJ1-1; D gene uncertain. In germline, CDR1 is SGHAT, CDR2 FQNNGV. This CDR3 is built from 13 residues. With 9 bases removed from V and 5 bases from J, the gap between germline ends came to 16 bases. The DNA for the CDR3 is TGTGCCAGTCATAGGAGAGGAGTAACTGAAGCTTTCTTT. This encodes CASHRRGVTEAFF.

CDR3 in DNA: TGTGCCAGCTCACCTCGGGACAGGTTGAGCGAGCAGTACTTC. Its translation is CASSPRDRLSEQYF. The J gene is TRBJ2-7, the V gene TRBV18, with TRBD1 identical over 8 bases. The CDR3 extends over 14 amino acids. J gave up 6 bases and V 3 bases, and 7 bases lay outside the gene matches. The germline CDR1 and CDR2 sequences are KGHSH and LQKENI.

The chain has TRBV7-8 and TRBJ1-5; 7 bases map to TRBD1. V was pared by 4 bases and J by 3 bases, with 12 bases of the junction left unmatched. The CDR3 is made up of 17 amino acids. CDR1 and CDR2 (germline): SGHVS, FQNEAQ. Here the CDR3 reads CASSSGPGTVTNQPQHF. CDR3 coding DNA: TGTGCCAGCAGCTCCGGTCCCGGGACAGTGACCAATCAGCCCCAGCATTTT.

CDR3: CASSRFGYEQYF. The CDR3 DNA follows: TGCGCCAGCAGTCGTTTCGGTTACGAGCAGTACTTC. The chain links TRBV5-1 to TRBJ2-5; D is ambiguous. The J call could be wrong; TRBJ2-7 is a better fit for the DNA end. There are 12 residues in the CDR3. Looked up from germline, CDR1 is SGHRS and CDR2 is YFSETQ.

The V call is TRBV6-1, the J call TRBJ2-1; D is possibly TRBD2 (6 bases). Germline CDR1 reads MNHNS; CDR2 reads SASEGT. Trimming shortened V by 4 bases and J by 7 bases, and 17 bases separated the two germline ends. CDR3 size: 15 residues. The CDR3 is CASSGDWAGRNEQFF. The CDR3 bases are TGTGCCAGCAGTGGGGACTGGGCGGGAAGGAATGAGCAGTTCTTC.